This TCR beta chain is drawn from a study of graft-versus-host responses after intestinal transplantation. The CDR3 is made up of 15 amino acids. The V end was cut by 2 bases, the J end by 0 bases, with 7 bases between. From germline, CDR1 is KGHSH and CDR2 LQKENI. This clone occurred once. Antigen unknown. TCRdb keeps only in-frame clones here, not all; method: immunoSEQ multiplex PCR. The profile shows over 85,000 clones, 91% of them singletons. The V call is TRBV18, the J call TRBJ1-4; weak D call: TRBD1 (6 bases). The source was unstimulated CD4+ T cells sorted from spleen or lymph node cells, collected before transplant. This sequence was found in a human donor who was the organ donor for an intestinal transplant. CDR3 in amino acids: CASSPTGSTNEKLFF. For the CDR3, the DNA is TGTGCCAGCTCACCAACAGGGTCAACTAATGAAAAACTGTTTTTT.